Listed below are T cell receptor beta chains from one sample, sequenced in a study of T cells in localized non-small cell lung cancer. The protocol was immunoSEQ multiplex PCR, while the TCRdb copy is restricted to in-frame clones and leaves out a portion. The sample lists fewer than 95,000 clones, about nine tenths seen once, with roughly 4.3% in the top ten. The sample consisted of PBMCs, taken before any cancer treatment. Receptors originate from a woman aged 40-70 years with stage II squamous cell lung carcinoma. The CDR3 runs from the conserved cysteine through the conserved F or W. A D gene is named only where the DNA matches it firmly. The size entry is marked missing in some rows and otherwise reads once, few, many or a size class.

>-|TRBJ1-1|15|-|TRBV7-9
CASSPSLGGNTEAFF
TGTGCCAGCAGCCCTAGTCTGGGGGGGAACACTGAAGCTTTCTTT
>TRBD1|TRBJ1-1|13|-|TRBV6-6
CASSSPGDRGAFF
TGTGCCAGCAGTTCCCCCGGTGACAGGGGAGCTTTCTTT
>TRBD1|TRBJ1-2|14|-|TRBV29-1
CSGEPWDRPMGYTF
TGCAGCGGTGAGCCTTGGGACAGACCCATGGGCTACACCTTC
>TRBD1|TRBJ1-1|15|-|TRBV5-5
CASSLRQGTNTEAFF
TGTGCCAGCAGCCTACGACAGGGAACGAACACTGAAGCTTTCTTT
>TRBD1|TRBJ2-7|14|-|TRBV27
CASSPRQGSYEQYF
TGTGCCAGCAGTCCTCGACAGGGCAGCTACGAGCAGTACTTC
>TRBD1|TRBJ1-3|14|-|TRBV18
CASSPEGAGNTIYF
TGTGCCAGCTCACCAGAGGGGGCCGGAAACACCATATATTTT
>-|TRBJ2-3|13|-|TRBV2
CASSYVGGDTQYF
TGTGCCAGCAGTTACGTAGGGGGGGATACGCAGTATTTT
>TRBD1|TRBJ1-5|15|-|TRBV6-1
CASTWTGRTNQPQHF
TGTGCCAGCACGTGGACAGGGAGGACCAATCAGCCCCAGCATTTT
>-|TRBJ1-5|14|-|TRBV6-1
CASRAKGPDQPQHF
TGTGCCAGCAGAGCCAAGGGGCCCGATCAGCCCCAGCATTTT
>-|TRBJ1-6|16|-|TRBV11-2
CASSLGGVLYSSPLHF
TGTGCCAGCAGCCTGGGGGGGGTATTGTATAGTTCACCCCTCCACTTT
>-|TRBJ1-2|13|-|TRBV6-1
CASSERDVYGYTF
TGTGCCAGCAGTGAAAGGGACGTTTATGGCTACACCTTC
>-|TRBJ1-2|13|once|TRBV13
CASSPSGEYGYTF
TGTGCCAGCAGCCCCTCGGGGGAGTATGGCTACACCTTC
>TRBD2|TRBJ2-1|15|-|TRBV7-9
CALGGLAGHYNEQFF
TGTGCCTTGGGGGGGTTAGCGGGTCACTACAATGAGCAGTTCTTC
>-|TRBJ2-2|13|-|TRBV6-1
CASSRANTGELFF
TGTGCCAGCAGTAGAGCGAACACCGGGGAGCTGTTTTTT
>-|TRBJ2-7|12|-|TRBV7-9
CASTLGAYEQYF
TGTGCCAGCACCCTCGGGGCCTACGAGCAGTACTTC
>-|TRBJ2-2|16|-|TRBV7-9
CASSPPLPQNTGELFF
TGTGCCAGCAGCCCCCCACTCCCTCAAAACACCGGGGAGCTGTTTTTT
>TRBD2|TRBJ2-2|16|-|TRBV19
CASSTKTSGVTGELFF
TGTGCCAGTAGTACAAAGACTAGCGGGGTCACCGGGGAGCTGTTTTTT
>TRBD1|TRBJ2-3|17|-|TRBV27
CASSFLAPGQSTDTQYF
TGTGCCAGCAGTTTCCTCGCCCCGGGACAGAGCACAGATACGCAGTATTTT
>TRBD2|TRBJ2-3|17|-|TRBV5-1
CASSLEPGTSSPDTQYF
TGCGCCAGCAGCTTGGAACCCGGGACTAGTTCCCCAGATACGCAGTATTTT
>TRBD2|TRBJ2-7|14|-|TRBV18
CASSPGGGSYEQYF
TGTGCCAGCTCACCTGGGGGGGGTTCCTACGAGCAGTACTTC
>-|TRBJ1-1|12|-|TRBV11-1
CASRGVGTEAFF
TGTGCCAGCAGAGGGGTGGGCACTGAAGCTTTCTTT
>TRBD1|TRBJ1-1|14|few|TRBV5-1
CASSFRTGATEAFF
TGCGCCAGCAGCTTTAGGACAGGGGCCACTGAAGCTTTCTTT
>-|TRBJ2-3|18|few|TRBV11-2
CASSLGRGQGTSTDTQYF
TGTGCCAGCAGCTTAGGACGAGGGCAGGGGACCAGCACAGATACGCAGTATTTT
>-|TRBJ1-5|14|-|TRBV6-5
CASSRAPGDQPQHF
TGTGCCAGCAGTCGGGCCCCGGGAGATCAGCCCCAGCATTTT
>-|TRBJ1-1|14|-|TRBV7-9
CASSTGGQNTEAFF
TGTGCCAGCAGTACCGGCGGGCAGAACACTGAAGCTTTCTTT
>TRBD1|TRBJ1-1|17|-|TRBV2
CASRYGTGGGKNTEAFF
TGTGCCAGCAGGTACGGGACAGGGGGTGGCAAGAACACTGAAGCTTTCTTT
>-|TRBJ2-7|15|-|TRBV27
CASSFLGQNFYEQYF
TGTGCCAGCAGTTTTCTGGGGCAGAACTTCTACGAGCAGTACTTC
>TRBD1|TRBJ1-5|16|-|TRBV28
CASSPTPGQGTQPQHF
TGTGCCAGCAGTCCGACACCGGGACAGGGGACTCAGCCCCAGCATTTT
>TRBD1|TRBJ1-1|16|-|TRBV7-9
CASSLGGTGAFAEAFF
TGTGCCAGCAGCTTAGGAGGGACAGGGGCATTTGCTGAAGCTTTCTTT
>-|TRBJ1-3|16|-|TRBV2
CASSPVEGDGGNTIYF
TGTGCCAGCAGTCCCGTGGAAGGGGATGGGGGAAACACCATATATTTT
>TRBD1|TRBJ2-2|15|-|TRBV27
CASSLYDRGNGELFF
TGTGCCAGCAGTTTATACGACAGGGGGAACGGGGAGCTGTTTTTT
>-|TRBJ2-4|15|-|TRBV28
CASSFPSGTKNIQYF
TGTGCCAGCAGTTTCCCTAGTGGGACCAAAAACATTCAGTACTTC
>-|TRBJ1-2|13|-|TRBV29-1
CSVVSDPIGGYTF
TGCAGCGTTGTATCGGACCCCATAGGCGGCTACACCTTC
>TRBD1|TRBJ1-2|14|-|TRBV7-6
CASSPGTGDYGYTF
TGTGCCAGCAGTCCCGGGACAGGGGACTATGGCTACACCTTC